The 28 T cell receptor beta chains below were found in one sample sequenced in a study of blood T cell repertoires in COVID-19. Sequenced by immunoSEQ multiplex PCR; TCRdb stores in-frame clones only, minus some. This sample has a few hundred thousand clones; 85% to 90% occur once, and the top ten carry over 0.95%. Sample: PBMCs or T cells enriched from blood (not recorded which). Receptors were obtained from a man in his late teens or twenties who had recovered from COVID-19.

The rearrangement uses TRBV9 and TRBJ1-6, with 8 bases matching TRBD1. Germline CDR1 reads SGDLS; CDR2 reads YYNGEE. CDR3 size: 15 residues. With V trimmed by 0 bases and J by 7 bases, 3 bases remained unmatched. CDR3 in amino acids: CASSVGGQVNSPLHF. The CDR3 nucleotides are TGTGCCAGCAGCGTAGGGGGACAGGTCAATTCACCCCTCCACTTT.

The chain links TRBV5-4 to TRBJ1-1; D not resolved. This CDR3 contains 16 residues. CDR1 and CDR2 (germline): SGHNT, YYREEE (reference sequence). Trimming took off 0 bases at V and 2 bases at J, with 14 bases between the two ends. The chain's CDR3 is CASSLDGREGNTEAFF. DNA for the CDR3: TGTGCCAGCAGCTTGGACGGTCGTGAGGGAAACACTGAAGCTTTCTTT.

The chain couples TRBV7-8 to TRBJ2-1, with 8 bases lining up with TRBD1. Germline CDR1 and CDR2: SGHVS and FQNEAQ. The CDR3 length is 15 residues. Germline trimming cut 7 bases from V and 6 bases from J; bases unmatched to any gene: 11. This CDR3 reads CASIQGQGYFNEQFF. CDR3 DNA: TGTGCCAGCATTCAAGGACAGGGTTATTTCAATGAGCAGTTCTTC.

The chain combines TRBV9 with TRBJ2-1; D perhaps matches TRBD2 (6 bases). CDR1 is SGDLS and CDR2 is YYNGEE in the germline V gene. The CDR3 extends over 16 amino acids. Trimming took 0 bases from V and 4 from J, leaving 14 bases between them. The CDR3 region has the DNA TGTGCCAGCAGCGTAGGAGCGGGTGAAGCGTACAATGAGCAGTTCTTC. Translated: CASSVGAGEAYNEQFF. Full variable domain (rest looked up from reference TRBV9 and TRBJ2-1): DSGVTQTPKHLITATGQRVTLRCSPRSGDLSVYWYQQSLDQGLQFLIQYYNGEERAKGNILERFSAQQFPDLHSELNLSSLELGDSALYFCASSVGAGEAYNEQFFGPGTRLTVL.

This rearrangement joins TRBV2 to TRBJ1-5, with a weak D call TRBD1 (6 bases). With 7 bases removed from V and 5 bases from J, the gap between germline ends came to 12 bases. CDR3 size: 13 residues. Germline CDR1 reads SNHLY; CDR2 reads FYNNEI. The CDR3 DNA is TGTGCCAGCAATGAGGGGGGATATCAGCCCCAGCATTTT. Translation: CASNEGGYQPQHF.

This rearrangement joins TRBV9 to TRBJ2-1; TRBD2 aligns across 11 bases. The CDR3 runs to 15 residues. Losses at the gene ends were 5 bases for V and 7 bases for J; bases not matched to a gene: 8. The germline V gene has CDR1 SGDLS and CDR2 YYNGEE. The CDR3 DNA reads TGTGCCAGCAGTCCGGGACTAGCGGACCTTAATGAGCAGTTCTTC. Its translation is CASSPGLADLNEQFF. The variable domain in full, with the rest retrieved from reference TRBV9 and TRBJ2-1, is DSGVTQTPKHLITATGQRVTLRCSPRSGDLSVYWYQQSLDQGLQFLIQYYNGEERAKGNILERFSAQQFPDLHSELNLSSLELGDSALYFCASSPGLADLNEQFFGPGTRLTVL.

The V gene is TRBV28, the J gene TRBJ1-5; 7 bases fit TRBD1. V dropped 11 bases and J dropped 6; count of bases not matched to a gene: 10. The CDR3 runs to 13 residues. The germline CDR1 and CDR2 sequences are MDHEN and SYDVKM. CDR3 protein: CAGSQGGFQPQHF. The CDR3 bases are TGTGCCGGATCGCAAGGGGGCTTTCAGCCCCAGCATTTT.

The chain is built from TRBV3-1 (or the pseudogene TRBV3-2) and TRBJ2-7; 10 bases agree with TRBD2. The CDR3 is 16 amino acids. The V segment lost 5 bases and the J segment 9 bases; nucleotides outside the gene matches: 16. Germline CDR1 LGHDT, CDR2 YNNKEL (reference sequence). The DNA for the CDR3 is TGTGCCAGCAGCGACCCCAGCGGGGGGGCCTCATTGGTGCAGTACTTC. As protein: CASSDPSGGASLVQYF.

This chain connects TRBV5-1 to TRBJ1-4; D is uncertain. Germline loops: CDR1 SGHRS, CDR2 YFSETQ. V gave up 1 base and J gave up 4 bases, with 11 bases separating them. This CDR3 contains 15 residues. Here the CDR3 reads CASSLSTDYNEKLFF. In nucleotides, the CDR3 is TGCGCCAGCAGCTTGTCGACTGATTATAATGAAAAACTGTTTTTT.

The chain employs TRBV6-2 or TRBV6-3 and TRBJ2-3; TRBD2 aligns across 7 bases. V lost 5 bases to trimming and J lost 5 bases; unmatched junction nucleotides: 13. Germline CDR1 reads MNHEY; CDR2 reads SVGEGT. This CDR3 is 16 amino acids long. CDR3 nucleotide sequence: TGTGCCAGCAGTCGCGGGGCGGGAGTACGAAGAGATACGCAGTATTTT. Protein: CASSRGAGVRRDTQYF.

CDR3 residues: CASSPPQSLSTEAFF. CDR3 nucleotides: TGTGCCAGCAGCCCACCACAGTCCTTGAGCACTGAAGCTTTCTTT. This chain uses TRBV5-6 with TRBJ1-1; D gene ambiguous. V was clipped by 4 bases and J by 4 bases, with 17 bases between them. The germline V gene has CDR1 SGHDT and CDR2 YYEEEE. The CDR3 has 15 residues.

The J gene is TRBJ2-7, the V gene TRBV7-8; 8 nucleotides agree with TRBD1. CDR3 length: 12 amino acids. The germline CDR1 and CDR2 sequences are SGHVS and FQNEAQ. V shed 5 bases, J shed 6 bases, and the junction held 3 bases outside the gene matches. The CDR3 loop reads CASSNTGGEQYF. The CDR3 DNA sequence: TGTGCCAGCAGCAACACAGGGGGCGAGCAGTACTTC.

V gene TRBV11-2 combines with J gene TRBJ2-1, with D uncertain. Germline CDR1 SGHAT, CDR2 FQNNGV. Deletions cut 1 base from V and 5 bases from J, with 6 bases between. The CDR3 has 13 residues. This chain's CDR3 is CASSLARDNEQFF. Here the CDR3 DNA reads TGTGCCAGCAGCTTAGCCCGGGACAATGAGCAGTTCTTC.

This rearrangement joins TRBV7-2 to TRBJ2-3; D call uncertain. Trimming stripped 1 base from V and 2 bases from J, with 7 bases between. The CDR3 is 14 amino acids. Germline V gives CDR1 SGHTA, CDR2 FQGNSA. CDR3 sequence reads: CASSLGVFTDTQYF. The CDR3 bases are TGTGCCAGCAGCTTAGGCGTCTTCACAGATACGCAGTATTTT.

V gene TRBV28 combines with J gene TRBJ1-1; D is unresolved. The germline V and J ends were trimmed by 11 bases and 2 bases, with 18 bases remaining between them. The CDR3 has 14 amino acids. Looked up from germline, CDR1 is MDHEN and CDR2 is SYDVKM. Here the CDR3 DNA reads TGTGCCGGCACCAGTTTTGGGAGAAACACTGAAGCTTTCTTT. It is translated as CAGTSFGRNTEAFF.

In its sample, this clone was seen once. This chain connects TRBV5-4 to TRBJ2-3, with D tentatively TRBD1 (6 bases). This CDR3 region has 16 residues. Looked up from germline, CDR1 is SGHNT and CDR2 is YYREEE (reference sequence). Trimming took 3 bases from V and 1 from J, leaving 15 bases between them. CDR3 sequence: CASSSAGTTRTDTQYF. The CDR3 coding sequence is TGTGCCAGCAGCTCCGCAGGGACAACCCGCACAGATACGCAGTATTTT.

The genes are TRBV2 and TRBJ1-5, with TRBD1 matching over 10 bases. Germline assignment: CDR1 SNHLY and CDR2 FYNNEI. The CDR3 runs 15 residues. V lost 5 bases, J lost 7 bases, and 8 bases stayed unmatched. CDR3 in DNA: TGTGCCAGCAGTTTGGACAGGGGGAAAGGACAGCCCCAGCATTTT. It yields the protein CASSLDRGKGQPQHF.

CDR3 sequence (DNA): TGTGCCAGCAGCCCCCATATGACTAGCGGGAGTTGGAACACAGATACGCAGTATTTT. Protein: CASSPHMTSGSWNTDTQYF. The chain joins TRBV9 to TRBJ2-3; TRBD2 matches 12 bases. The V gene's germline CDR1 is SGDLS and CDR2 YYNGEE. V lost 4 bases, J lost 2 bases, and 14 bases stayed unmatched. CDR3 length: 19 residues. Full variable domain (remainder filled in from reference TRBV9 and TRBJ2-3): DSGVTQTPKHLITATGQRVTLRCSPRSGDLSVYWYQQSLDQGLQFLIQYYNGEERAKGNILERFSAQQFPDLHSELNLSSLELGDSALYFCASSPHMTSGSWNTDTQYFGPGTRLTVL.

V gene TRBV5-1 combines with J gene TRBJ2-3; D is unclear. This CDR3 contains 14 residues. The germline CDR1 and CDR2 sequences are SGHRS and YFSETQ. Trimming shortened V by 0 bases and J by 0 bases, and 5 bases separated the two germline ends. CDR3 loop: CASSLETSTDTQYF. The CDR3 DNA is TGCGCCAGCAGCTTGGAGACTAGCACAGATACGCAGTATTTT.

V is TRBV12-5 and J is TRBJ2-1; 9 nucleotides agree with TRBD1. Germline CDR1 LGHNT, CDR2 FRNRAP. After removal of 3 bases from V and 0 bases from J, the junction contained 24 bases not matched to a gene. The CDR3 has 23 amino acids. The CDR3 here is CASGFLLSNRDRDRRSSYNEQFF. The CDR3, as DNA: TGTGCTAGTGGTTTCCTACTCAGCAACCGGGACAGGGACCGAAGAAGCTCCTACAATGAGCAGTTCTTC.

This rearrangement joins TRBV15 to TRBJ1-4; TRBD1 might be the D (6 bases). CDR1 LNHNV and CDR2 YYDKDF come from the germline V gene (reference sequence). V lost 8 bases and J lost 4, with 23 bases in between. This CDR3 is 17 amino acids long. For the CDR3, the DNA is TGTGCCACCGGACCGGGGCCTCGGGGGGCCATTAATGAAAAACTGTTTTTT. Its translation: CATGPGPRGAINEKLFF.

J is TRBJ2-7 and V is TRBV6-5; the match to TRBD2 covers 11 bases. Per the germline V gene, CDR1 is MNHEY and CDR2 is SVGAGI. The CDR3 covers 16 residues. V dropped 0 bases and J dropped 6; count of bases not matched to a gene: 7. Here the CDR3 reads CASSYSRRLAGTEQYF. DNA for the CDR3: TGTGCCAGCAGTTACTCTAGACGACTAGCGGGAACCGAGCAGTACTTC.

The rearrangement links TRBV5-4 to TRBJ1-1; maybe TRBD1 (6 bases). CDR1 is SGHNT and CDR2 is YYREEE in the germline V gene (reference sequence). With 2 bases removed from V and 2 bases from J, the gap between germline ends came to 10 bases. The CDR3 is 14 residues long. The CDR3 bases are TGTGCCAGCAGCTTTCAGGGGCGCAACACTGAAGCTTTCTTT. The encoded protein is CASSFQGRNTEAFF. The full variable domain, completed using reference TRBV5-4 and TRBJ1-1, is ETGVTQSPTHLIKTRGQQVTLRCSSQSGHNTVSWYQQALGQGPQFIFQYYREEENGRGNFPPRFSGLQFPNYSSELNVNALELDDSALYLCASSFQGRNTEAFFGQGTRLTVV.

The V call is TRBV7-8, the J call TRBJ1-5, with 7 bases that match TRBD1. CDR3 length: 14 amino acids. The germline V gene encodes CDR1 SGHVS and CDR2 FQNEAQ. With 8 bases clipped from V and 2 bases from J, the junction kept 6 bases outside the gene matches. The CDR3 sequence is CASARDRGNQPQHF. The CDR3 DNA follows: TGTGCCAGCGCTCGGGACAGAGGCAATCAGCCCCAGCATTTT.

This chain joins TRBV24-1 and TRBJ1-1; D not resolved. The CDR3 is 13 residues long. V lost 1 base to trimming and J lost 5 bases, with 7 bases between them. The germline gives CDR1 KGHDR, CDR2 SFDVKD. This CDR3 is CATSDFRGTEAFF. The CDR3 nucleotides are TGTGCCACCAGTGATTTTAGAGGAACTGAAGCTTTCTTT.

The chain uses TRBV18 and TRBJ1-5; D is undetermined. CDR1 KGHSH and CDR2 LQKENI come from the germline V gene. V lost 6 bases, J lost 3 bases, and 12 bases lay in between. There are 14 residues in the CDR3. In DNA form, the CDR3 reads TGTGCCAGCTCCCCCCGGGGTGACAATCAGCCCCAGCATTTT. Amino acids: CASSPRGDNQPQHF. Variable domain in full (rest from reference TRBV18 and TRBJ1-5): NAGVMQNPRHLVRRRGQEARLRCSPMKGHSHVYWYRQLPEEGLKFMVYLQKENIIDESGMPKERFSAEFPKEGPSILRIQQVVRGDSAAYFCASSPRGDNQPQHFGDGTRLSIL.

The chain employs TRBV7-2 and TRBJ2-7; TRBD2 matches 15 bases. This CDR3 has 15 amino acids. The germline V gene encodes CDR1 SGHTA and CDR2 FQGNSA. V lost 5 bases, J lost 5 bases, and 4 bases stayed unmatched. CDR3 nucleotides: TGTGCCAGCAGCAGGACTAGCGGGAGGGCCGACGAGCAGTACTTC. It codes for CASSRTSGRADEQYF.

As concerns this clone: This may be a read error, as it is one base from a much larger clone. The sample carries other DNA sequences with the same CDR3. This chain uses TRBV27 with TRBJ1-5; D perhaps matches TRBD1 (5 bases). CDR1 is MNHEY, CDR2 SMNVEV, per germline (reference sequence). The CDR3 extends over 14 amino acids. The ends were cut back, 4 bases at V and 1 base at J, with 8 bases in the middle. CDR3 DNA: TGTGCCAGCAGTTCCCAGGGAAGCAATCAGCCCCAGCATTTT. Its translation is CASSSQGSNQPQHF.